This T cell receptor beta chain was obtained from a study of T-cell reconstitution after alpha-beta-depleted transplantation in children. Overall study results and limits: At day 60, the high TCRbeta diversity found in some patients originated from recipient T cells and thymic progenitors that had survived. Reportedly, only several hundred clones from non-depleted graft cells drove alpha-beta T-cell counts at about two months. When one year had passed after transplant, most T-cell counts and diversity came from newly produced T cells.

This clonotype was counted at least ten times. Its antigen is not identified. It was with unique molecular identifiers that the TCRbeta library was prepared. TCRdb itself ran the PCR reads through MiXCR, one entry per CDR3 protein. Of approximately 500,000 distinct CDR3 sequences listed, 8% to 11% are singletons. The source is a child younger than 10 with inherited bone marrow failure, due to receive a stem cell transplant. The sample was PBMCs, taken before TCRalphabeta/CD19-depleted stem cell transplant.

CDR3 DNA: TGTGCCAGCAGCCAAGCGGGACTAGCGGGAGGGCGTTGGACAGATACGCAGTATTTT. Amino acids: CASSQAGLAGGRWTDTQYF. The chain joins TRBV3-1 to TRBJ2-3; 16 nucleotides match TRBD2. The CDR3 spans 19 residues. J gave up 3 bases and V 1 base, and 7 bases lay outside the gene matches. Germline values: CDR1 LGHDT, CDR2 YNNKEL (reference sequence).